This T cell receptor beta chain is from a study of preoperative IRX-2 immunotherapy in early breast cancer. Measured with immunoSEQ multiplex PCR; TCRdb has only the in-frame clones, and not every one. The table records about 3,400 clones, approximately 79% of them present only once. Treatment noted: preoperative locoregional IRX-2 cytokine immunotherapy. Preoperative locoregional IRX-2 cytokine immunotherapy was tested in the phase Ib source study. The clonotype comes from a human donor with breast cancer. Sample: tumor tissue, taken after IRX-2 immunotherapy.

The CDR3 sequence: CASSDSQRRPQHF. CDR3 nucleotides: TGTGCCAGTAGCGACAGTCAGAGGAGGCCCCAGCATTTT. This sequence joins TRBV19 and TRBJ1-5; possibly TRBD1 for D (5 bases). The germline CDR1 and CDR2 sequences are LNHDA and SQIVND (reference sequence). There are 13 residues in the CDR3. Trimming removed 6 bases at V and 9 bases at J, with 15 bases between.